This TCR beta chain was profiled in a study of cytomegalovirus exposure and HLA in healthy donors. Study results and limitations: Rare TCR sequences predominated, though certain public TCRs were found in many donors. In all likelihood, a cluster of highly shared sequence variants was a sequencing artifact. Fewer N-insertions (relative to the roughly 630-donor mean) were reportedly seen in an Asian-associated ancestry cluster in a later analysis.

Researchers ran the PCR with 60 Vbeta and 13 Jbeta primers. Method: immunoSEQ multiplex PCR; TCRdb's copy keeps in-frame clones and lacks some. The table has fewer than 130,000 clones, more than 75% seen once. This clone has a single count. What it binds is unknown. Germline CDR1 LNHDA, CDR2 SQIVND (reference sequence). This CDR3 is built from 12 residues. V was pared by 1 base and J by 4 bases, with 2 bases between. Donors consisted of healthy bone marrow donors. The chain links TRBV19 to TRBJ1-5; D gene unclear. Sequenced material: PBMCs. This TCR was recovered from a middle-aged man in good health and CMV-seronegative. The CDR3 nucleotides read TGTGCCAGTAGTATAGCGAATCAGCCCCAGCATTTT. Its protein is CASSIANQPQHF.